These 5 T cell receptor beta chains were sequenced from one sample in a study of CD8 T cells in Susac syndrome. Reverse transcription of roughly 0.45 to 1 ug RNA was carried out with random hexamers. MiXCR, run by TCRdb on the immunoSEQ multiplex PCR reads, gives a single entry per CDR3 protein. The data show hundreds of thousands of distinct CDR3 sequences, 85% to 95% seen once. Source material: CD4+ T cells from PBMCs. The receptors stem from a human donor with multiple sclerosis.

In nucleotides, the CDR3 is TGTGCCAGCAGCCAAGATTCGGCAGGCGCTTCCTACGAGCAGTACTTC. Translating gives CASSQDSAGASYEQYF. The gene calls are TRBV3-1 and TRBJ2-7; no clear D. V lost 0 bases and J lost 1, with 13 bases in between. Germline CDR1 and CDR2: LGHDT and YNNKEL (reference sequence). The CDR3 sequence is 16 residues long.

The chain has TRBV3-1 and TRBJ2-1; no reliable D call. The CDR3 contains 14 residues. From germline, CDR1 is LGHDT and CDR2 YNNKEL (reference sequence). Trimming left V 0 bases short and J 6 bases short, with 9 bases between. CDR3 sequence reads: CASSQDRVRNEQFF. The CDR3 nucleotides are TGTGCCAGCAGCCAAGATAGGGTGCGCAATGAGCAGTTCTTC.

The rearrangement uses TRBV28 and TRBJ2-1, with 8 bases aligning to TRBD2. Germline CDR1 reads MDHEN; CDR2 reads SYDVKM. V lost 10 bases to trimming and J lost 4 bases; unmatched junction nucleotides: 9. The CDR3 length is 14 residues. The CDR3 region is CATDAPGGYNEQFF. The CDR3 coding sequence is TGTGCCACCGATGCCCCGGGAGGGTACAATGAGCAGTTCTTC.

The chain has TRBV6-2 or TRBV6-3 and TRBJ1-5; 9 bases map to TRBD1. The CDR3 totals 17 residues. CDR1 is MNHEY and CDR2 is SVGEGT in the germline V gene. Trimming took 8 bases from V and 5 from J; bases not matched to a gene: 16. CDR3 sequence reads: CASRRQGGGSIDQPQHF. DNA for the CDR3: TGTGCCAGCCGACGACAGGGGGGTGGTAGCATCGATCAGCCCCAGCATTTT.

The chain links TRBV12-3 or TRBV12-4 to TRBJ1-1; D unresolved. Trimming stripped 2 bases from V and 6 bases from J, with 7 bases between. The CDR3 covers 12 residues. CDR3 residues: CASSLTASEAFF. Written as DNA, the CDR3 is TGTGCCAGCAGTTTAACAGCCTCTGAAGCTTTCTTT.